The sequence of this TCR beta chain was determined in a study of T cell repertoires and HLA-DP antigens. The wider study: One stimulator alloantigen differed from self by one groove amino acid; the other by ten.

Untouched CD4+ T cells were bead-isolated at approximately 98% purity. As concerns this clone: The target antigen is unknown.

Per germline, CDR1 SGHTA and CDR2 FQGTGA. Trimming took 2 bases from V and 0 from J, leaving 7 bases between them. CDR3 size: 15 residues. Study findings and constraints: Previously undetected clones averaged about 35% and 50% against the two alleles respectively.

The primer mix covered 54 TRBV segments and 13 TRBJ segments. The data were produced by immunoSEQ multiplex PCR, yet TCRdb's version contains in-frame clones alone and is incomplete. The table shows about 110,000 clones, with roughly 92% occurring only once. This chain joins TRBV7-3 and TRBJ2-2; D is unresolved. The sequenced sample was CD4+ T cells from PBMCs. This receptor was identified in a woman aged 18 to 35 in good health and CMV-seronegative. The CDR3 nucleotides are TGTGCCAGCAGCTTATCGGCGGCGAACACCGGGGAGCTGTTTTTT. Amino acids: CASSLSAANTGELFF.